What follows are 17 T cell receptor beta chains derived from one specimen sequenced in a study of cytomegalovirus exposure and HLA in healthy donors. PCR was performed using 60 Vbeta and 13 Jbeta primers. Using immunoSEQ multiplex PCR, the repertoire was profiled, and TCRdb retains in-frame clones only, with some absent. Of about 160,000 clones listed, approximately 88% are singletons. Input material: PBMCs. These receptors came from a woman aged 30 to 39 in good health and CMV-seronegative.

This chain uses TRBV15 with TRBJ2-1, with TRBD2 matching 10 bases. V trimming: 1 base; J trimming: 8 bases; junction bases outside the gene matches: 11. The germline CDR1 and CDR2 sequences are LNHNV and YYDKDF (reference sequence). This CDR3 is 17 amino acids long. The CDR3 sequence: CATSRVGSSGSRYEQFF. Written as DNA, the CDR3 is TGTGCCACCAGCAGAGTAGGTTCTAGCGGGAGTCGGTATGAGCAGTTCTTC.

The V call is TRBV6-5, the J call TRBJ2-3; tentative D call: TRBD1 (6 bases). The V end was cut by 6 bases, the J end by 0 bases, with 10 bases between. CDR3 length equals 14 residues. Germline V gives CDR1 MNHEY, CDR2 SVGAGI. CDR3 sequence: CASRDRNSTDTQYF. In DNA form, the CDR3 reads TGTGCCAGCAGAGACAGGAACAGCACAGATACGCAGTATTTT.

The chain is built from TRBV19 and TRBJ2-5; TRBD1 might be the D (6 bases). CDR1 is LNHDA and CDR2 is SQIVND in the germline V gene (reference sequence). Trimming pared 5 bases from V and 2 bases from J, leaving 15 bases between. This CDR3 region has 15 residues. CDR3 nucleotide sequence: TGTGCCAGTAGTCTTGGAGACAGGCGACAAGAGACCCAGTACTTC. This codes for CASSLGDRRQETQYF.

V and J are TRBV29-1 and TRBJ2-7, with 9 bases matching TRBD1. The CDR3 is made up of 14 amino acids. Germline values: CDR1 SQVTM, CDR2 ANQGSEA. Trimming took 6 bases from V and 6 from J; bases not matched to a gene: 12. Written as DNA, the CDR3 is TGCAGCGTCGTGTTACAGGGGGCAGTAGGCGAGCAGTACTTC. The encoded protein is CSVVLQGAVGEQYF.

V usage is TRBV19 and J usage is TRBJ1-5; no clear D gene. The V gene's germline CDR1 is LNHDA and CDR2 SQIVND (reference sequence). Trimming took off 5 bases at V and 3 bases at J, with 17 bases between the two ends. This CDR3 has 16 residues. CDR3 sequence: CASSSSSRVVNQPQHF. The CDR3 nucleotides are TGTGCCAGTAGTTCGAGCTCCCGGGTCGTCAATCAGCCCCAGCATTTT.

The count of this clone is one. The chain couples TRBV4-3 to TRBJ2-2, with unresolved D. The CDR3 runs 13 residues. Germline assignment: CDR1 LGHNA and CDR2 YSLEER. V lost 2 bases to trimming and J lost 6 bases, with 7 bases between them. The CDR3 DNA follows: TGCGCCAGCAGCCAAACTATCTCCGGGGAGCTGTTTTTT. This translates into CASSQTISGELFF.

J is TRBJ1-5 and V is TRBV7-8; D remains unclear. Germline assignment: CDR1 SGHVS and CDR2 FQNEAQ. The CDR3 is made up of 14 amino acids. V shed 5 bases and J shed 6 bases, with 14 bases lying between them. DNA for the CDR3: TGTGCCAGCAGCCAGAGGGCAGTGGTTCAGCCCCAGCATTTT. It yields the protein CASSQRAVVQPQHF. The variable domain in full, completed from reference TRBV7-8 and TRBJ1-5, reads GAGVSQSPRYKVAKRGQDVALRCDPISGHVSLFWYQQALGQGPEFLTYFQNEAQLDKSGLPSDRFFAERPEGSVSTLKIQRTQQEDSAVYLCASSQRAVVQPQHFGDGTRLSIL.

The chain combines TRBV28 with TRBJ1-5, with D possibly being TRBD1 (5 bases). This CDR3 is 12 amino acids long. V was trimmed by 6 bases and J by 6 bases, leaving 9 bases between them. Germline loops: CDR1 MDHEN, CDR2 SYDVKM. The CDR3 spells CASRPRGQPQHF. CDR3 bases: TGTGCCAGCAGACCAAGGGGTCAGCCCCAGCATTTT.

The chain has TRBV4-1 and TRBJ1-4, with TRBD1 matching 8 bases. The CDR3 is 15 amino acids. V was pared by 3 bases and J by 8 bases, with 8 bases of the junction left unmatched. Germline V lookup: CDR1 MGHRA, CDR2 YSYEKL. The CDR3 reads CASSQLTGVREKLFF. CDR3 sequence (DNA): TGCGCCAGCAGCCAGTTGACAGGGGTTCGGGAAAAACTGTTTTTT.

The V gene is TRBV5-4, the J gene TRBJ2-5, with unresolved D. The J call may be wrong; the DNA end is better matched by TRBJ2-7. The CDR3 is 11 amino acids. Germline V CDR1 and CDR2: SGHNT, YYREEE (reference sequence). In DNA, the CDR3 is TGTGCCAGCAGCTCCCCCTACGAGCAGTACTTC. This translates into CASSSPYEQYF.

This clone was counted once. The rearrangement joins TRBV27 to TRBJ2-1; weak D call: TRBD1 (6 bases). The CDR3 runs to 15 residues. Trimming stripped 4 bases from V and 4 bases from J, with 14 bases between. In germline, CDR1 is MNHEY, CDR2 SMNVEV (reference sequence). The chain's CDR3 is CASSSPTGLYNEQFF. In nucleotides, the CDR3 is TGTGCCAGCAGTTCCCCGACAGGACTTTACAATGAGCAGTTCTTC.

The chain has TRBV4-1 and TRBJ2-5, with 9 bases identical to TRBD2. Germline V gene data show CDR1 as MGHRA and CDR2 as YSYEKL. The V segment lost 0 bases and the J segment 4 bases; nucleotides outside the gene matches: 15. The CDR3 covers 19 residues. CDR3 DNA sequence: TGCGCCAGCAGCCAAGATGGTGGGACTAGCAGTCTATTCGGAGAGACCCAGTACTTC. Translated, it gives CASSQDGGTSSLFGETQYF.

The chain joins TRBV7-8 to TRBJ2-6; TRBD1 agrees at 9 bases. The V gene's germline CDR1 is SGHVS and CDR2 FQNEAQ. J was trimmed by 11 bases and V by 8 bases; bases with no gene match: 10. The CDR3 runs to 14 residues. CDR3 sequence (DNA): TGTGCCAGCCTAGAAACAGGGGGCGGGTACGTCCTGACTTTC. It translates to CASLETGGGYVLTF.

The chain joins TRBV27 to TRBJ2-1; 11 positions match TRBD2. Germline V gives CDR1 MNHEY, CDR2 SMNVEV (reference sequence). Trimming removed 3 bases from V and 4 bases from J; junction bases left unmatched: 5. CDR3 length equals 16 residues. The CDR3 region has the DNA TGTGCCAGCAGTTTCGGGGGACTAGCGGTTTACAATGAGCAGTTCTTC. The encoded protein is CASSFGGLAVYNEQFF.

V usage is TRBV4-3 and J usage is TRBJ1-6; possible D gene TRBD1, 6 bases. This CDR3 has 18 amino acids. Germline CDR1 is LGHNA and CDR2 is YSLEER. Trimming shortened V by 0 bases and J by 7 bases, and 19 bases separated the two germline ends. In DNA, the CDR3 is TGCGCCAGCAGCCAAGATCACCGGACAGCACTCTTCAATTCACCCCTCCACTTT. Protein product: CASSQDHRTALFNSPLHF.

The genes are TRBV30 and TRBJ2-3; 10 bases align to TRBD1. Germline V lookup: CDR1 GTSNPN, CDR2 SVGIG (reference sequence). This CDR3 region has 16 residues. Germline trimming cut 3 bases from V and 1 base from J; bases unmatched to any gene: 7. In DNA, the CDR3 is TGTGCCTGGAGATCCCCCGGGACAGGGGGCACAGATACGCAGTATTTT. Its protein product is CAWRSPGTGGTDTQYF.

The chain links TRBV7-2 to TRBJ2-1; no definite D call. Trimming removed 1 base from V and 7 bases from J, with 14 bases in between. From germline, CDR1 is SGHTA and CDR2 FQGNSA. The CDR3 consists of 15 residues. The CDR3 spells CASSLGSISANEQFF. CDR3 nucleotides: TGTGCCAGCAGCTTAGGTTCGATAAGCGCGAATGAGCAGTTCTTC.